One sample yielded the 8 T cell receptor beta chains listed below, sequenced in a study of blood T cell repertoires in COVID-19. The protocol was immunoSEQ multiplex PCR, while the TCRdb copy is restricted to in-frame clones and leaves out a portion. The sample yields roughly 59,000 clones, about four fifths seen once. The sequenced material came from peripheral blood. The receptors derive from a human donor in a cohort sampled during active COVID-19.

This CDR3 is CASSEGSARGTGEQFF. DNA for the CDR3: TGTGCCAGCAGCGAAGGGTCAGCCAGGGGGACCGGTGAGCAGTTCTTC. The chain uses TRBV3-1 (or the pseudogene TRBV3-2) and TRBJ2-1, with 7 nucleotides matching TRBD1. This CDR3 is built from 16 residues. V shed 5 bases, J shed 9 bases, and the junction held 16 bases outside the gene matches. Germline CDR1 reads LGHDT; CDR2 reads YNNKEL (reference sequence).

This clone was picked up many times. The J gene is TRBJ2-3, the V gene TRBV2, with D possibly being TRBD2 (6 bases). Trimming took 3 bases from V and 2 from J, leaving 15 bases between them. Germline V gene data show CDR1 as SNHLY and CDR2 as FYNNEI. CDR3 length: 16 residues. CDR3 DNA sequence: TGTGCCAGCAGTGATGGAGGGAAGGCACCCACAGATACGCAGTATTTT. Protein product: CASSDGGKAPTDTQYF.

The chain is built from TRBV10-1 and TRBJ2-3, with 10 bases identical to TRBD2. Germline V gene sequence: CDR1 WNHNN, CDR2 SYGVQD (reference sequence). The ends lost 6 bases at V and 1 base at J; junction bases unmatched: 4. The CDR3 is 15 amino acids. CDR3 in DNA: TGCGCCAGCAGCGCCAGCGGGAGGGGCACAGATACGCAGTATTTT. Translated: CASSASGRGTDTQYF.

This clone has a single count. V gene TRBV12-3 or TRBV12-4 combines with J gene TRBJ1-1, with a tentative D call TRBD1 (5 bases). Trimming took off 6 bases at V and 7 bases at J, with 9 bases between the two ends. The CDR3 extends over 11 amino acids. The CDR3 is CASRDKGEAFF. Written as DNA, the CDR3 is TGTGCCAGCAGGGACAAGGGTGAAGCTTTCTTT.

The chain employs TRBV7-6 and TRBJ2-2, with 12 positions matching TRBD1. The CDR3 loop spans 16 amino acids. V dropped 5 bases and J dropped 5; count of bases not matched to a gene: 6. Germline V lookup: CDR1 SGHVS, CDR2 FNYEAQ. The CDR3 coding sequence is TGTGCCAGCAGCCTAGGGGACAGGGGGCTTACCGGGGAGCTGTTTTTT. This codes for CASSLGDRGLTGELFF.

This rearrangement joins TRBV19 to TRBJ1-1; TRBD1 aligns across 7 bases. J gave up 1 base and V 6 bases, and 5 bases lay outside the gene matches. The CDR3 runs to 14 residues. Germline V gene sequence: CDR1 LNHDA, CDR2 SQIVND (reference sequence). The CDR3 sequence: CASRETGRNTEAFF. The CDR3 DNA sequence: TGTGCCAGTAGGGAGACAGGGAGGAACACTGAAGCTTTCTTT.

The CDR3 coding sequence is TGTGCCAGCAGTGAACTTGGCGGGGGCGGATCACCCCTCCACTTT. Its protein is CASSELGGGGSPLHF. The rearrangement uses TRBV6-1 and TRBJ1-6, with TRBD1 as a possible D gene (6 bases). Trimming removed 2 bases from V and 10 bases from J, with 15 bases in between. This CDR3 contains 15 residues. Germline lookup yields CDR1 MNHNS and CDR2 SASEGT.

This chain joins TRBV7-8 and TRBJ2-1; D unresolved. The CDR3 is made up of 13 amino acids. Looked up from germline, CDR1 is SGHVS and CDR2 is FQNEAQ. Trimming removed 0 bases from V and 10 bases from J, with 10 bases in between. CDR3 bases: TGTGCCAGCAGCTTAGCGCTCCCCGGGGAGCAGTTCTTC. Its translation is CASSLALPGEQFF.